This T cell receptor beta chain emerged from a study of T cell changes during pregnancy in multiple sclerosis. The V gene end was trimmed by 4 bases and the J gene end by 4 bases; junction bases not matched to a gene: 6. CDR1 is SEHNR and CDR2 is FQNEAQ in the germline V gene (reference sequence). The CDR3 consists of 15 residues. Using immunoSEQ multiplex PCR, the repertoire was profiled, and TCRdb retains in-frame clones only, with some absent. The sample includes fewer than 60,000 clones, 95% of them seen just once. The source was CD8+ T cells from peripheral blood mononuclear cells, collected in the first trimester of pregnancy. The V and J genes are TRBV7-9 and TRBJ2-5; 10 bases are shared with TRBD2. The origin of this receptor is a female donor with multiple sclerosis, enrolled in a pregnancy study. The CDR3 reads CASSSPSGRGETQYF. The CDR3 coding sequence is TGTGCCAGCAGCTCCCCCAGCGGGAGGGGAGAGACCCAGTACTTC.